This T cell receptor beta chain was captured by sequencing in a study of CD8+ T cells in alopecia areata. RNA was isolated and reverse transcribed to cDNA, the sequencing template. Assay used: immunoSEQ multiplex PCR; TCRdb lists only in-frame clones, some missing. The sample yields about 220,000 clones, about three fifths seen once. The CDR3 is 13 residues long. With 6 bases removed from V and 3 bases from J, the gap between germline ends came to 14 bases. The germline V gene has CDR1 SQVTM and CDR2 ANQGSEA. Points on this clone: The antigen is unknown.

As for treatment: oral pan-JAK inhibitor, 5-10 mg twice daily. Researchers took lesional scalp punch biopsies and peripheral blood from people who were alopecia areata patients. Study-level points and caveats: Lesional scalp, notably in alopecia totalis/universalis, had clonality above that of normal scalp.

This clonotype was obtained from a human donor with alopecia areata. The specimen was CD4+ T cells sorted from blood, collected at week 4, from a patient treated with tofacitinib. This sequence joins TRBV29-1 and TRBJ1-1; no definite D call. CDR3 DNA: TGCAGCGTCATCGTCCGTGGGGACACTGAAGCTTTCTTT. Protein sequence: CSVIVRGDTEAFF.